The 11 T cell receptor beta chains reported below all come from one sample, sequenced in a study of blood T cell repertoires in COVID-19. Using immunoSEQ multiplex PCR, the repertoire was profiled, and TCRdb retains in-frame clones only, with some absent. This sample has just under 300,000 clones, with around 87% found just once. Sequenced: peripheral blood. These receptors all come from a man between 65 and 85 years old with acute or convalescent COVID-19.

The rearrangement joins TRBV7-6 to TRBJ2-2; no definite D call. CDR1 is SGHVS, CDR2 FNYEAQ, per germline. V lost 1 base to trimming and J lost 1 base, with 7 bases between them. The CDR3 spans 15 residues. For the CDR3, the DNA is TGTGCCAGCAGCTTAGGAACAGTGAACACCGGGGAGCTGTTTTTT. Translated, it gives CASSLGTVNTGELFF.

This clone was observed once. The chain carries TRBV6-1 and TRBJ1-1; no definite D call. The CDR3 spans 15 residues. The V and J ends lost 0 bases and 6 bases respectively, with 14 bases between them. Per the germline V gene, CDR1 is MNHNS and CDR2 is SASEGT. Here the CDR3 reads CASSEAIAGWSEAFF. CDR3 in DNA: TGTGCCAGCAGTGAAGCGATCGCGGGGTGGTCTGAAGCTTTCTTT.

The chain uses TRBV7-3 and TRBJ1-4; the D is unclear. From germline, CDR1 is SGHTA and CDR2 FQGTGA. The CDR3 contains 13 residues. Trimming removed 0 bases at V and 8 bases at J, with 7 bases between. CDR3: CASSLTFGEKLFF. CDR3 DNA sequence: TGTGCCAGCAGCTTAACGTTCGGGGAAAAACTGTTTTTT.

The chain joins TRBV6-5 to TRBJ2-7, with D possibly matching TRBD2 (5 bases). Germline assignment: CDR1 MNHEY and CDR2 SVGAGI. Trimming pared 6 bases from V and 2 bases from J, leaving 11 bases between. CDR3 size: 13 residues. As DNA, the CDR3 is TGTGCCAGCAGCCGGCCCGGGGCCTACGAGCAGTACTTC. It specifies CASSRPGAYEQYF.

V usage is TRBV19 and J usage is TRBJ1-4, with 7 bases lining up with TRBD1. J gave up 11 bases and V 5 bases, and 5 bases lay outside the gene matches. This CDR3 comprises 12 residues. Germline V gives CDR1 LNHDA, CDR2 SQIVND (reference sequence). CDR3 region: CASSVKQGKLFF. CDR3 bases: TGTGCCAGTAGTGTTAAACAGGGGAAACTGTTTTTT.

This clone appeared a few times. The rearrangement uses TRBV5-1 and TRBJ2-7, with 9 bases identical to TRBD1. Germline V gene sequence: CDR1 SGHRS, CDR2 YFSETQ. V was clipped by 5 bases and J by 0 bases; unmatched bases: 3. CDR3 size: 14 residues. The CDR3 DNA is TGCGCCAGCAGGGGACAGGGCAGCTCCTACGAGCAGTACTTC. Its protein product is CASRGQGSSYEQYF.

This clone was counted once. This rearrangement joins TRBV29-1 to TRBJ2-5; D is possibly TRBD1 (5 bases). V shed 2 bases and J shed 5 bases, with 9 bases lying between them. Germline CDR1 SQVTM, CDR2 ANQGSEA. The CDR3 extends over 12 amino acids. CDR3 in DNA: TGCAGCGTTGAATACTCAGGGGAGACCCAGTACTTC. Its translation is CSVEYSGETQYF. The variable domain in full, completed from reference TRBV29-1 and TRBJ2-5, reads SAVISQKPSRDICQRGTSLTIQCQVDSQVTMMFWYRQQPGQSLTLIATANQGSEATYESGFVIDKFPISRPNLTFSTLTVSNMSPEDSSIYLCSVEYSGETQYFGPGTRLLVL.

The rearrangement uses TRBV6-5 and TRBJ2-7, with D possibly being TRBD1 (5 bases). The CDR3 has 15 amino acids. The V and J ends lost 0 bases and 2 bases respectively, with 11 bases between them. The germline CDR1 and CDR2 sequences are MNHEY and SVGAGI. The CDR3 sequence is CASSYSSGWPYEQYF. The CDR3 DNA follows: TGTGCCAGCAGTTACTCTTCAGGGTGGCCCTACGAGCAGTACTTC.

The genes are TRBV28 and TRBJ1-2; D is undetermined. Germline-derived CDR1 and CDR2 are MDHEN and SYDVKM. V dropped 6 bases and J dropped 1 base, with 3 bases sitting between them. This CDR3 has 11 residues. The CDR3 nucleotides are TGTGCCAGCAGCCGTAACTATGGCTACACCTTC. Translating it yields CASSRNYGYTF.

The chain has TRBV12-3 or TRBV12-4 and TRBJ2-1; TRBD2 matches 7 bases. This CDR3 region has 13 residues. After removal of 8 bases from V and 4 bases from J, the junction contained 5 bases not matched to a gene. CDR3 region: CASGGERYNEQFF. DNA for the CDR3: TGTGCCAGCGGGGGGGAGAGGTACAATGAGCAGTTCTTC.

This clone has just a few counts. The CDR3 DNA reads as TGTGCCAGCAGTGTAGCGGGGTCTCAAAAGCAGTACTTC. Translated, it gives CASSVAGSQKQYF. This rearrangement joins TRBV5-6 to TRBJ2-7; 8 nucleotides match TRBD2. CDR1 SGHDT and CDR2 YYEEEE come from the germline V gene. The junction had 9 bases not matched to a gene; V was cut back by 5 bases and J by 8 bases. This CDR3 spans 13 amino acids.